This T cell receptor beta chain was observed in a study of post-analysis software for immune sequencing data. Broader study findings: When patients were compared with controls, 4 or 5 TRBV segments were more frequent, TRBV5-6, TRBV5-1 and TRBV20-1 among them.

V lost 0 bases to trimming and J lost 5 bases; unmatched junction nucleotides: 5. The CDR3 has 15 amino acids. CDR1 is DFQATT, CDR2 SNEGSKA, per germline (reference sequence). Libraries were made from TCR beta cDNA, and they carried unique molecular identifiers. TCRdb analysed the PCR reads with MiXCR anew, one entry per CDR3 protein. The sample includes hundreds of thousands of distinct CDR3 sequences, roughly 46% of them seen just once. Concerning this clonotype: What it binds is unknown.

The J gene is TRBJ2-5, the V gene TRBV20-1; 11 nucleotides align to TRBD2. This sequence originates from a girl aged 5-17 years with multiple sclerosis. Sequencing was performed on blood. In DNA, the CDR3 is TGCAGTGCTAGAGATGGGGCTAGCGGGAGGGAGACCCAGTACTTC. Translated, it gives CSARDGASGRETQYF.